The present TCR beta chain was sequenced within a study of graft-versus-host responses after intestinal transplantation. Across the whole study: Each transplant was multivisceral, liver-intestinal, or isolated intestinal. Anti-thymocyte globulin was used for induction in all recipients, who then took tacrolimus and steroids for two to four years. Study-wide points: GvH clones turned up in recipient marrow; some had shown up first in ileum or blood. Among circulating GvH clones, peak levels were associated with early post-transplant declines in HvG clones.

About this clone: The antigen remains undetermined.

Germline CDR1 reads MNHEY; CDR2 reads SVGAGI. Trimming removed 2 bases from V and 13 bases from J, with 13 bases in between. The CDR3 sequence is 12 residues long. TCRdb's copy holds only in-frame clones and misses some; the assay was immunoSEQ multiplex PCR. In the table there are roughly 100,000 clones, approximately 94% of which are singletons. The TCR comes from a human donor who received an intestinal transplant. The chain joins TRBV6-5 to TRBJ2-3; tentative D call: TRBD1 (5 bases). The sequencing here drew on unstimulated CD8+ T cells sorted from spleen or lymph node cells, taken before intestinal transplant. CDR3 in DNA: TGTGCCAGCAGTTACAACGGCAGGGAAGAGTATTTT. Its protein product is CASSYNGREEYF.